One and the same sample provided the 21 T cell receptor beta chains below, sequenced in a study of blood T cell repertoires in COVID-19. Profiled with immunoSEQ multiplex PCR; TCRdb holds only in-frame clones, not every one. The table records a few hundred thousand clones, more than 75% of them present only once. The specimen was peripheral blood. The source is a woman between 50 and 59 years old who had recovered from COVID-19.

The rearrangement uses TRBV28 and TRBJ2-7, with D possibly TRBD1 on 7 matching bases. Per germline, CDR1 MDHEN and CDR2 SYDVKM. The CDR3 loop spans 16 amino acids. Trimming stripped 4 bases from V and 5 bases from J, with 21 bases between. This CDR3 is CASSSDRAPGGDEQYF. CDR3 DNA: TGTGCCAGCAGTTCCGACAGGGCTCCTGGAGGGGACGAGCAGTACTTC. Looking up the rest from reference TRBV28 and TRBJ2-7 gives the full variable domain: DVKVTQSSRYLVKRTGEKVFLECVQDMDHENMFWYRQDPGLGLRLIYFSYDVKMKEKGDIPEGYSVSREKKERFSLILESASTNQTSMYLCASSSDRAPGGDEQYFGPGTRLTVT.

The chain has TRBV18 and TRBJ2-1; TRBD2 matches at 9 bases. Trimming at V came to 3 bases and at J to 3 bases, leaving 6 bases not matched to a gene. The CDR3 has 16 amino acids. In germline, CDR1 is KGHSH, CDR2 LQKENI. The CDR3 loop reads CASSPGSGGHYNEQFF. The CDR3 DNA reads TGTGCCAGCTCACCGGGTAGCGGGGGCCACTACAATGAGCAGTTCTTC.

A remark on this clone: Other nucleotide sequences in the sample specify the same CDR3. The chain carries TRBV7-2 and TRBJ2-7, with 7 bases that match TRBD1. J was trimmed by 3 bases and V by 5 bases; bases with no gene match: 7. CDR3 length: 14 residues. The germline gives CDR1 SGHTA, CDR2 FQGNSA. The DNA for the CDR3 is TGTGCCAGCAGCCTAGACAGGGTGAGCTACGAGCAGTACTTC. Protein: CASSLDRVSYEQYF.

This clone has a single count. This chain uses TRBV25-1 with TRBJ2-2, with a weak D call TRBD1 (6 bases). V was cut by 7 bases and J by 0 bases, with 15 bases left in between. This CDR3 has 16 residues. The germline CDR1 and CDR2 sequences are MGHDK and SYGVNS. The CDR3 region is CASTNLRGSNTGELFF. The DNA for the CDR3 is TGTGCCAGCACTAACCTCAGGGGTTCGAACACCGGGGAGCTGTTTTTT.

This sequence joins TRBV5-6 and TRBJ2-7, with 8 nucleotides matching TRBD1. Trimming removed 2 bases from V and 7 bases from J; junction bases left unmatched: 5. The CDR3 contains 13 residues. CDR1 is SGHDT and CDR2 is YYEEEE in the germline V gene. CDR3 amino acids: CASSLDRGGEQYF. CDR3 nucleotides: TGTGCCAGCAGCTTAGACAGGGGTGGTGAGCAGTACTTC.

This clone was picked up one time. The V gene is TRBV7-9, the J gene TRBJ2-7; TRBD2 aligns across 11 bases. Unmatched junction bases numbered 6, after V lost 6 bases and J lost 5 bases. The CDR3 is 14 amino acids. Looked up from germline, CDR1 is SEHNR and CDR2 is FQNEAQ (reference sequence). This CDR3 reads CASRHSGRGNEQYF. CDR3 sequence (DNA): TGTGCCAGCAGGCATAGCGGGAGGGGGAACGAGCAGTACTTC. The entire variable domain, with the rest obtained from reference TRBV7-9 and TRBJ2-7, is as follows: DTGVSQNPRHKITKRGQNVTFRCDPISEHNRLYWYRQTLGQGPEFLTYFQNEAQLEKSRLLSDRFSAERPKGSFSTLEIQRTEQGDSAMYLCASRHSGRGNEQYFGPGTRLTVT.

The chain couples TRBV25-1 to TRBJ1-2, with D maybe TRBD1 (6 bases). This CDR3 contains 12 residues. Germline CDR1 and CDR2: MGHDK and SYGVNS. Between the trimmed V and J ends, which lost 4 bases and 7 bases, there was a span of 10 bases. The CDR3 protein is CASSGQQGGYTF. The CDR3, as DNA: TGTGCCAGCAGTGGACAACAGGGTGGCTACACCTTC.

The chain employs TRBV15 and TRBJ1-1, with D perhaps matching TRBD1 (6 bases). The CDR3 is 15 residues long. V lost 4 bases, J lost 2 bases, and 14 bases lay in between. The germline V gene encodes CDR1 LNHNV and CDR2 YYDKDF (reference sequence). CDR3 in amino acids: CATSISGVGNTEAFF. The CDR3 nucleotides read TGTGCCACCAGCATATCAGGGGTCGGAAACACTGAAGCTTTCTTT.

CDR3 region: CASSQDGGADEQYF. CDR3 coding DNA: TGTGCCAGCAGCCAAGATGGGGGCGCGGACGAGCAGTACTTC. The chain has TRBV3-1 (or the pseudogene TRBV3-2) and TRBJ2-7; the D gene is possibly TRBD1 (6 bases). In germline, CDR1 is LGHDT, CDR2 YNNKEL (reference sequence). Trimming removed 0 bases from V and 5 bases from J, with 11 bases in between. CDR3 length: 14 amino acids.

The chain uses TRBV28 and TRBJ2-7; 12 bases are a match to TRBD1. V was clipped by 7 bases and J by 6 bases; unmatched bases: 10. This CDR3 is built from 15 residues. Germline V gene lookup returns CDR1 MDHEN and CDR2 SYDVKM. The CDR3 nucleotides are TGTGCCAGCACTACTCCGGGACAGGGGGCGCGCGAGCAGTACTTC. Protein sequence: CASTTPGQGAREQYF.

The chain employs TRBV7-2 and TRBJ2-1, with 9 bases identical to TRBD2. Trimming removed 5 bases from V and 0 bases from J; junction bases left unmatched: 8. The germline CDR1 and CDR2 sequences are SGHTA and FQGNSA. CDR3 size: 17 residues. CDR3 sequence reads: CASSRPLAGSSYNEQFF. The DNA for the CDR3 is TGTGCCAGCAGCCGGCCCCTAGCGGGAAGCTCCTACAATGAGCAGTTCTTC. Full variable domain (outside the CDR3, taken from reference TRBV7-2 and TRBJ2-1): GAGVSQSPSNKVTEKGKDVELRCDPISGHTALYWYRQSLGQGLEFLIYFQGNSAPDKSGLPSDRFSAERTGGSVSTLTIQRTQQEDSAVYLCASSRPLAGSSYNEQFFGPGTRLTVL.

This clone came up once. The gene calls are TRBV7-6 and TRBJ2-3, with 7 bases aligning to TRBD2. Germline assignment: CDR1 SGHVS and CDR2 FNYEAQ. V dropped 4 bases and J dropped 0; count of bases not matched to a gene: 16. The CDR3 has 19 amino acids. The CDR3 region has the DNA TGTGCCAGCAGCTCCCCCAATACGGACGGGCGGGAGAGCACAGATACGCAGTATTTT. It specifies CASSSPNTDGRESTDTQYF.

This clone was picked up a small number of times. As DNA, the CDR3 is TGTGCCAGCAGCCCCCTGACCGGGACAGCTTATGGCTACACCTTC. As protein: CASSPLTGTAYGYTF. The rearrangement uses TRBV3-1 (or the pseudogene TRBV3-2) and TRBJ1-2; 7 nucleotides align to TRBD1. V was pared by 4 bases and J by 5 bases, with 10 bases of the junction left unmatched. The CDR3 is 15 residues long. Germline CDR1 and CDR2: LGHDT and YNNKEL (reference sequence).

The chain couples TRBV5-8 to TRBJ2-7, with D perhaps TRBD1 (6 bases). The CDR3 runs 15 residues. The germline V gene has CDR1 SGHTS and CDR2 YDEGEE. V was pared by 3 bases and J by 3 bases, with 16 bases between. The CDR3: CASSYKQGVFYEQYF. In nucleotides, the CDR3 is TGTGCCAGCAGCTACAAACAGGGAGTCTTCTACGAGCAGTACTTC.

As DNA, the CDR3 is TGTGCCAGCAGCTTGGGAGGCGCTGACTCCGAGCAGTACTTC. Its translation: CASSLGGADSEQYF. This chain links TRBV11-3 with TRBJ2-7; D perhaps matches TRBD2 (6 bases). Trimming removed 3 bases from V and 6 bases from J, with 15 bases in between. The CDR3 extends over 14 amino acids. Germline V gene lookup returns CDR1 SGHNT and CDR2 YENEEA.

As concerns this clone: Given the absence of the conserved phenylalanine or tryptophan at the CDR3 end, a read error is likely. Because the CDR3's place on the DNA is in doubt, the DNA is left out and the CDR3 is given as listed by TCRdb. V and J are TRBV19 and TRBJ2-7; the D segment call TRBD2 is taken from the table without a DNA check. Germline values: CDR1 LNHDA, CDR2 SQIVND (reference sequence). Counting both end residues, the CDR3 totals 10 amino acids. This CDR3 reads CAITKRVVTL.

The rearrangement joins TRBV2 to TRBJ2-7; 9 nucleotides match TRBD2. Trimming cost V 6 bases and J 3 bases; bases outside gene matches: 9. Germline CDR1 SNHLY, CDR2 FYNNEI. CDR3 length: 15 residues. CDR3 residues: CASSPDRTSDYEQYF. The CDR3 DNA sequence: TGTGCCAGCAGCCCGGACCGGACTAGCGACTACGAGCAGTACTTC.

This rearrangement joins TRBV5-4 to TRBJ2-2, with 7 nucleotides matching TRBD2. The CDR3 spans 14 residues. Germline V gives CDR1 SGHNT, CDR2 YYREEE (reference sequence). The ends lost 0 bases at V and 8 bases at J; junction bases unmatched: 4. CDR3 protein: CASSLEGGSGELFF. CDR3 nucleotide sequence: TGTGCCAGCAGCTTGGAGGGCGGGAGTGGGGAGCTGTTTTTT.

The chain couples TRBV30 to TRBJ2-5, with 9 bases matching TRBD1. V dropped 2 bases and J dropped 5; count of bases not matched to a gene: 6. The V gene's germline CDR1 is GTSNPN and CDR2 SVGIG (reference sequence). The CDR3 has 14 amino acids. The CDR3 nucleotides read TGTGCCTGGAGTCACAACAGGGGGCTGGAGACCCAGTACTTC. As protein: CAWSHNRGLETQYF.

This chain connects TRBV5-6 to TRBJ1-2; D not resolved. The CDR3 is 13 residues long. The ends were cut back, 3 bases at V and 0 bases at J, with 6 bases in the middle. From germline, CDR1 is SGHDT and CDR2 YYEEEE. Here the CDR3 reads CASSSTANYGYTF. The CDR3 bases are TGTGCCAGCAGCTCCACAGCTAACTATGGCTACACCTTC.

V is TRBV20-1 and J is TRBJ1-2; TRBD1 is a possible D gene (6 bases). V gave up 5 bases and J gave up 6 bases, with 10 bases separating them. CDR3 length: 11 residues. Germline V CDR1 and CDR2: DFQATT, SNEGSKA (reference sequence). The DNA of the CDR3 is TGCAGTGCTCCTTGGACAGATGGCTACACCTTC. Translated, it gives CSAPWTDGYTF.